These 19 T cell receptor beta chains originate from one sample sequenced in a study of OX40 agonist ivuxolimab in advanced cancers. The data were produced by immunoSEQ multiplex PCR, yet TCRdb's version contains in-frame clones alone and is incomplete. The sample records around 70,000 clones, 85% to 95% being singletons. Material: CD4+ or CD8+ T cells sorted from blood, obtained in a trial of the OX40 agonist ivuxolimab. Source of these receptors: an adult with an advanced solid tumor such as melanoma, head and neck, liver or kidney cancer.

The chain uses TRBV11-2 and TRBJ2-7; unclear D gene. The CDR3 loop spans 14 amino acids. V was clipped by 0 bases and J by 2 bases, with 8 bases between them. CDR1 and CDR2 (germline): SGHAT, FQNNGV. This chain's CDR3 is CASSLEDFTYEQYF. The CDR3 DNA is TGTGCCAGCAGCTTAGAAGATTTTACCTACGAGCAGTACTTC.

This chain uses TRBV28 with TRBJ2-1, with TRBD1 identical over 7 bases. V was clipped by 4 bases and J by 0 bases; unmatched bases: 9. The CDR3 is 17 residues long. The germline V gene has CDR1 MDHEN and CDR2 SYDVKM. The CDR3 DNA reads as TGTGCCAGCAGTTCAAACCACAGGGGAAGCTCCTACAATGAGCAGTTCTTC. It codes for CASSSNHRGSSYNEQFF. The full variable domain, completed using reference TRBV28 and TRBJ2-1, is DVKVTQSSRYLVKRTGEKVFLECVQDMDHENMFWYRQDPGLGLRLIYFSYDVKMKEKGDIPEGYSVSREKKERFSLILESASTNQTSMYLCASSSNHRGSSYNEQFFGPGTRLTVL.

The chain has TRBV7-2 and TRBJ1-2; tentatively, D is TRBD1 (5 bases). The germline gives CDR1 SGHTA, CDR2 FQGNSA. This CDR3 has 12 residues. With 5 bases removed from V and 3 bases from J, the gap between germline ends came to 7 bases. The CDR3 DNA is TGTGCCAGCAGCCCAGGGTACTATGGCTACACCTTC. Translated: CASSPGYYGYTF.

This clone was found once. This chain joins TRBV7-3 and TRBJ2-7; D gene ambiguous. Germline loops: CDR1 SGHTA, CDR2 FQGTGA. V was cut by 3 bases and J by 5 bases, with 14 bases left in between. CDR3 length equals 14 residues. CDR3 residues: CASSLGGLDDEQYF. For the CDR3, the DNA is TGTGCCAGCAGCTTGGGCGGTTTAGACGACGAGCAGTACTTC.

The chain is built from TRBV19 and TRBJ2-1; 9 bases agree with TRBD2. CDR3 size: 15 residues. V lost 5 bases to trimming and J lost 10 bases; unmatched junction nucleotides: 12. The germline gives CDR1 LNHDA, CDR2 SQIVND (reference sequence). The CDR3 coding sequence is TGTGCCAGTAGTTACAGCGGGAGGTCCCTCGGCGAGCAGTTCTTC. The encoded protein is CASSYSGRSLGEQFF.

The V and J genes are TRBV30 and TRBJ2-2; tentative D call: TRBD1 (5 bases). V was clipped by 2 bases and J by 6 bases, with 13 bases between them. CDR3 size: 14 residues. Germline loops: CDR1 GTSNPN, CDR2 SVGIG (reference sequence). The CDR3 protein is CAWSKRMGPGELFF. The CDR3 nucleotides are TGTGCCTGGAGTAAGAGGATGGGGCCCGGGGAGCTGTTTTTT.

This chain uses TRBV5-1 with TRBJ1-1, with D possibly TRBD1 on 5 matching bases. CDR1 is SGHRS, CDR2 YFSETQ, per germline. Trimming cost V 0 bases and J 2 bases, with 14 bases left between them. The CDR3 has 16 amino acids. DNA for the CDR3: TGCGCCAGCAGCTTGGCCTCTCCGGGACGAAACACTGAAGCTTTCTTT. Translation: CASSLASPGRNTEAFF.

The chain uses TRBV19 and TRBJ2-1, with 10 bases fitting TRBD2. The J segment lost 6 bases and the V segment lost 4 bases, leaving 9 bases of the junction unmatched. Germline assignment: CDR1 LNHDA and CDR2 SQIVND (reference sequence). The CDR3 is 16 residues long. CDR3 nucleotide sequence: TGTGCCAGTAGTACCTATAGCGGGAGGTATGGCAATGAGCAGTTCTTC. This gives the protein CASSTYSGRYGNEQFF. The full variable domain, in which reference TRBV19 and TRBJ2-1 provide the parts outside the CDR3, is DGGITQSPKYLFRKEGQNVTLSCEQNLNHDAMYWYRQDPGQGLRLIYYSQIVNDFQKGDIAEGYSVSREKKESFPLTVTSAQKNPTAFYLCASSTYSGRYGNEQFFGPGTRLTVL.

The V gene is TRBV15, the J gene TRBJ2-7; no clear D gene. V was trimmed by 1 base and J by 7 bases, leaving 11 bases between them. The CDR3 runs 13 residues. Germline-derived CDR1 and CDR2 are LNHNV and YYDKDF (reference sequence). CDR3 sequence reads: CATSRVLTEEQYF. The CDR3, as DNA: TGTGCCACCAGCAGAGTCCTTACGGAGGAGCAGTACTTC.

The chain joins TRBV7-9 to TRBJ2-7; TRBD2 matches 8 bases. Germline V CDR1 and CDR2: SEHNR, FQNEAQ (reference sequence). Trimming at V came to 3 bases and at J to 2 bases, leaving 15 bases not matched to a gene. This CDR3 has 18 amino acids. The CDR3 DNA sequence: TGTGCCAGCAGCTTCGGCGGGAGGCGCCGTGTAAATCCCTACGAGCAGTACTTC. Translating it yields CASSFGGRRRVNPYEQYF.

V is TRBV27 and J is TRBJ2-3; TRBD1 might be the D (5 bases). The CDR3 is 14 residues long. Per germline, CDR1 MNHEY and CDR2 SMNVEV (reference sequence). Trimming removed 8 bases at V and 3 bases at J, with 15 bases between. The CDR3 DNA follows: TGTGCCAGCTCAGATCCCAGGGCAACAGATACGCAGTATTTT. Translation gives CASSDPRATDTQYF.

The chain recombines TRBV7-6 with TRBJ2-7; TRBD1 aligns across 10 bases. Germline CDR1 SGHVS, CDR2 FNYEAQ. The CDR3 is 16 residues long. V shed 4 bases, J shed 0 bases, and the junction held 6 bases outside the gene matches. CDR3 DNA: TGTGCCAGCAGCTCACGGACAGGGGGTAGCTCCTACGAGCAGTACTTC. Translating gives CASSSRTGGSSYEQYF.

V is TRBV27 and J is TRBJ2-3; TRBD2 aligns across 10 bases. The CDR3 is made up of 20 amino acids. J gave up 0 bases and V 3 bases, and 15 bases lay outside the gene matches. From germline, CDR1 is MNHEY and CDR2 SMNVEV (reference sequence). The CDR3 here is CASSFLLGTSDGASTDTQYF. In DNA, the CDR3 is TGTGCCAGCAGTTTCCTCCTCGGGACTAGCGACGGAGCTAGCACAGATACGCAGTATTTT.

This clone was picked up one time. Additional DNA sequences in this sample encode the identical CDR3. The rearrangement joins TRBV29-1 to TRBJ2-7; TRBD2 is a possible D gene (6 bases). The CDR3 runs to 15 residues. The V gene lost 0 bases and the J gene lost 3 bases, with 15 bases spanning the gap. The germline CDR1 and CDR2 sequences are SQVTM and ANQGSEA. CDR3 sequence: CSVEERGGADYEQYF. CDR3 DNA sequence: TGCAGCGTTGAAGAACGAGGCGGGGCGGACTACGAGCAGTACTTC.

This rearrangement joins TRBV5-4 to TRBJ1-1; a weak D match, TRBD1 (5 bases). Trimming removed 4 bases from V and 8 bases from J, with 15 bases in between. The V gene's germline CDR1 is SGHNT and CDR2 YYREEE (reference sequence). The CDR3 covers 13 residues. CDR3 nucleotides: TGTGCCAGCAGCACAGGAAGTCGGTTAGAAGCTTTCTTT. It translates to CASSTGSRLEAFF.

As concerns this clone: The junction differs from germline at one of its ends, possibly a read error. The rearrangement joins TRBV7-7 to TRBJ2-7; no definite D call. The germline V gene encodes CDR1 SSHAT and CDR2 FNYEAQ (reference sequence). This CDR3 region has 13 residues. CDR3 residues: CASSPTRGYEQYF. The CDR3 DNA follows: TGTGCTAGCAGCCCCACTCGAGGATACGAGCAGTACTTC.

The genes are TRBV28 and TRBJ2-5; no definite D call. This CDR3 comprises 16 residues. The V and J ends lost 4 bases and 2 bases respectively, with 17 bases between them. The V gene's germline CDR1 is MDHEN and CDR2 SYDVKM. The CDR3: CASSSYRTQMQETQYF. CDR3 DNA: TGTGCCAGCAGTTCCTATAGAACACAAATGCAAGAGACCCAGTACTTC.

The table lists this clone with a count of one. The CDR3 DNA is TGTGCCAGCAGTGATTTAGGGGGAAAATCCTACAATGAGCAGTTCTTC. It specifies CASSDLGGKSYNEQFF. The chain couples TRBV2 to TRBJ2-1; tentatively, D is TRBD1 (6 bases). The CDR3 contains 16 residues. V shed 3 bases and J shed 1 base, with 13 bases lying between them. Germline values: CDR1 SNHLY, CDR2 FYNNEI.

The chain links TRBV19 to TRBJ1-1, with D uncertain. Germline V gene sequence: CDR1 LNHDA, CDR2 SQIVND (reference sequence). Trimming shortened V by 3 bases and J by 5 bases, and 4 bases separated the two germline ends. This CDR3 has 11 residues. The CDR3 bases are TGTGCCAGTAGTATTTGGACTGAAGCTTTCTTT. Translation: CASSIWTEAFF.